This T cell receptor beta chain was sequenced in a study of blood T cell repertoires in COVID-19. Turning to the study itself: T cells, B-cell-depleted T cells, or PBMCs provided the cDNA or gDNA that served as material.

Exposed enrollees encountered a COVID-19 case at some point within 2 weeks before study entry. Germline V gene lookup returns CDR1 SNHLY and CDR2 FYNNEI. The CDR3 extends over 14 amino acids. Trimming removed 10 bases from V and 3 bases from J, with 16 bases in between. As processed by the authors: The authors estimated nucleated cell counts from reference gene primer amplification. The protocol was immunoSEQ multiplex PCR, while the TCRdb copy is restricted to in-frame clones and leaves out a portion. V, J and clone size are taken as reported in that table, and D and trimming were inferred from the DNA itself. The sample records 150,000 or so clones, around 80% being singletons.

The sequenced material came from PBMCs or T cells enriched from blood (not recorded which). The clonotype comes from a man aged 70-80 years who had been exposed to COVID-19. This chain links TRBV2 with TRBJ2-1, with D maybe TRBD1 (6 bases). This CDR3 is CATHQGTNYNEQFF. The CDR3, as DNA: TGTGCCACACACCAGGGGACCAACTACAATGAGCAGTTCTTC.